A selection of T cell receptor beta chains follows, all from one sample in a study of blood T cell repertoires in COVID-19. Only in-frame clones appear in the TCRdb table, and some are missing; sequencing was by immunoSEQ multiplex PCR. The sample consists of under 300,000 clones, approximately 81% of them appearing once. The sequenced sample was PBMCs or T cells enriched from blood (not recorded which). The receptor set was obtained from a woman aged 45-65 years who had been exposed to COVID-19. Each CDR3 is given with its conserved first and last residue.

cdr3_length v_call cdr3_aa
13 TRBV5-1 CASGRVDGNTIYF
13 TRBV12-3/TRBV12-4 CASRLAGGSQQYF
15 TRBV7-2 CASSSRLPNTGELFF
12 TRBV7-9 CASSSSGLANTF
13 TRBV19 CASSIWSGQPQHF
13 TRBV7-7 CASSLDRGNTIYF
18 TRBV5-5 CASSPTRLAGGGTDTQYF
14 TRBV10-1 CASSPSGLFDTQYF
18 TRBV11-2 CASSLVSGGLAGYNEQFF
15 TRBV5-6 CASSLMGQPNTEAFF
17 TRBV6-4 CASSGTSGGVSTDTQYF
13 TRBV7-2 CASRPWGGEKLFF
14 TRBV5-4 CASSLDGGRSQQYF
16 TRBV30 CAWSVFRGANGNTIYF
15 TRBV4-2 CASSQGGGEADTQYF
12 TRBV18 CASSRENTEAFF
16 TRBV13 CASSSSTSGFTDTQYF
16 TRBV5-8 CASSSGAGGVTDTQYF
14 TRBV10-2 CASSENRDRRGYTF